The rows below give T cell receptor beta chains drawn from one sample of a study of identical twins. TCRdb reanalysed the 5' RACE reads using MiXCR and keeps one entry per CDR3 protein. The table lists some 500,000 distinct CDR3 sequences, around 20% of them singletons. These sequences were also reported in another study, on T cells expressing NK-cell markers.

The sequenced material came from CD4+ T cells sorted from blood. The source is a woman in her late teens or twenties in good health. The CDR3 runs from the conserved cysteine through the conserved F or W. The D gene is left open where the match is weak. Not all rows give a size; the values are once, few, many and, for expanded clones, a class.

13 | TRBJ1-2 | - | - | TRBV29-1 | CSVGGQGSYGYTF | TGCAGCGTTGGGGGGCAGGGGAGCTATGGCTACACCTTC
13 | TRBJ2-7 | - | - | TRBV6-2/TRBV6-3 | CASSSRISYEQYF | TGTGCCAGCAGTTCTAGGATCTCCTACGAGCAGTACTTC
16 | TRBJ1-1 | - | - | TRBV12-3/TRBV12-4 | CASSPGSSRMNTEAFF | TGTGCCAGCAGTCCAGGGTCTTCACGGATGAACACTGAAGCTTTCTTT
17 | TRBJ2-5 | - | TRBD2 | TRBV5-4 | CASSRLTLAGGKETQYF | TGTGCCAGCAGCCGACTTACTCTAGCGGGGGGTAAAGAGACCCAGTACTTC
16 | TRBJ1-2 | few | - | TRBV12-3/TRBV12-4 | CASSSLSPGAFYGYTF | TGTGCCAGCAGTTCACTTAGCCCGGGCGCTTTCTATGGCTACACCTTC
15 | TRBJ2-7 | - | - | TRBV11-2 | CASSNSRDPIYEQYF | TGTGCCAGCAGCAATTCGAGGGACCCGATCTACGAGCAGTACTTC
15 | TRBJ1-1 | few | - | TRBV5-1 | CASSFGGIENTEAFF | TGCGCCAGCAGCTTTGGGGGGATCGAAAACACTGAAGCTTTCTTT
13 | TRBJ2-3 | few | - | TRBV5-6 | CASRLESADTQYF | TGTGCCAGCAGACTTGAATCTGCAGATACGCAGTATTTT
15 | TRBJ1-5 | - | TRBD1 | TRBV7-2 | CASSSRTGPNQPQHF | TGTGCCAGCAGCTCTCGGACAGGTCCAAATCAGCCCCAGCATTTT
13 | TRBJ1-2 | - | TRBD1 | TRBV27 | CASSLQGHYGYTF | TGTGCCAGCAGTCTACAGGGGCACTATGGCTACACCTTC
14 | TRBJ1-1 | - | - | TRBV20-1 | CSAGRGGSNTEAFF | TGCAGTGCTGGCCGTGGAGGGAGTAACACTGAAGCTTTCTTT
13 | TRBJ2-5 | - | - | TRBV7-9 | CASSPLGKETQYF | TGTGCCAGCAGCCCCCTAGGCAAAGAGACCCAGTACTTC
13 | TRBJ2-1 | - | - | TRBV20-1 | CSASNTGYNEQFF | TGCAGTGCTAGTAATACAGGCTACAATGAGCAGTTCTTC
15 | TRBJ2-2 | - | TRBD1 | TRBV7-8 | CANFLVRQGSGELFF | TGTGCCAACTTCCTCGTCCGACAGGGATCCGGGGAGCTGTTTTTT
16 | TRBJ2-4 | many | - | TRBV12-3/TRBV12-4 | CASSLVQGTAKNIQYF | TGTGCCAGCAGTTTAGTACAGGGAACGGCCAAAAACATTCAGTACTTC
13 | TRBJ1-3 | few | TRBD1 | TRBV20-1 | CSASGQGLNTIYF | TGCAGTGCTTCCGGACAGGGACTAAACACCATATATTTT
16 | TRBJ2-3 | - | - | TRBV7-2 | CASSARPATSTDTQYF | TGTGCCAGCAGCGCTAGACCAGCGACTAGCACAGATACGCAGTATTTT
13 | TRBJ2-2 | - | - | TRBV24-1 | CATSAVNTGELFF | TGTGCCACCAGTGCGGTGAACACCGGGGAGCTGTTTTTT
15 | TRBJ2-2 | - | - | TRBV7-8 | CASSLGLFNTGELFF | TGTGCCAGCAGCTTGGGACTCTTCAACACCGGGGAGCTGTTTTTT
13 | TRBJ2-5 | few | - | TRBV12-3/TRBV12-4 | CASSLQQGRTQYF | TGTGCCAGCAGTCTTCAGCAGGGCCGGACCCAGTACTTC
13 | TRBJ2-7 | few | - | TRBV20-1 | CSASTYGTYEQYF | TGCAGTGCTTCGACCTACGGGACCTACGAGCAGTACTTC
13 | TRBJ2-2 | many | - | TRBV5-1 | CASSLEVTGELFF | TGTGCCAGCAGCTTAGAGGTCACCGGGGAGCTGTTTTTT
14 | TRBJ2-1 | - | - | TRBV15 | CATSRVRPYNEQFF | TGTGCCACCAGCAGAGTTAGGCCCTACAATGAGCAGTTCTTC
17 | TRBJ2-7 | - | - | TRBV20-1 | CSASSGRVRGSSYEQYF | TGCAGTGCTAGTAGCGGCCGGGTTCGTGGGAGCTCCTACGAGCAGTACTTC
17 | TRBJ2-5 | - | - | TRBV13 | CASSPSTGGSSWKTQYF | TGTGCCAGCAGCCCTTCTACTGGGGGATCGTCGTGGAAGACCCAGTACTTC
18 | TRBJ2-1 | - | TRBD2 | TRBV4-3 | CASSQAGGVGLDAREQFF | TGCGCCAGCAGCCAAGCCGGGGGAGTCGGACTAGATGCCCGCGAGCAGTTCTTC
13 | TRBJ1-3 | few | - | TRBV20-1 | CSASSGAGNTIYF | TGCAGTGCTAGTTCAGGGGCTGGAAACACCATATATTTT
14 | TRBJ2-7 | few | TRBD1 | TRBV20-1 | CSASSSTGAYEQYF | TGCAGTGCTAGCAGTTCGACAGGGGCTTACGAGCAGTACTTC
14 | TRBJ2-7 | - | - | TRBV5-4 | CASSLQRRDYEQYF | TGTGCCAGCAGTCTACAGAGACGGGACTACGAGCAGTACTTC
16 | TRBJ1-1 | few | TRBD1 | TRBV11-3 | CASSLEGTGRSGEAFF | TGTGCCAGCAGCTTAGAGGGGACAGGCCGGAGCGGTGAAGCTTTCTTT
12 | TRBJ2-5 | - | - | TRBV20-1 | CSALILGETQYF | TGCAGTGCTCTTATCCTGGGGGAGACCCAGTACTTC
16 | TRBJ2-1 | few | TRBD2 | TRBV20-1 | CSARGLVITSYNEQFF | TGCAGTGCTAGGGGACTAGTCATAACCTCCTACAATGAGCAGTTCTTC
17 | TRBJ2-3 | - | TRBD2 | TRBV20-1 | CSARGLGTSGREDTQYF | TGCAGTGCTAGAGGGCTCGGGACTAGCGGGAGGGAGGATACGCAGTATTTT
15 | TRBJ1-4 | few | - | TRBV5-1 | CASSLARRVGEKLFF | TGCGCCAGCAGCTTGGCCCGCAGGGTTGGTGAAAAACTGTTTTTT
14 | TRBJ1-5 | - | - | TRBV6-1 | CASSPGQSNQPQHF | TGTGCCAGCAGCCCAGGACAGAGTAATCAGCCCCAGCATTTT
14 | TRBJ1-5 | few | - | TRBV3-1 | CASSGVFSNQPQHF | TGTGCCAGCAGTGGCGTATTTAGCAATCAGCCCCAGCATTTT
15 | TRBJ2-1 | - | TRBD2 | TRBV5-4 | CASSSGGLADNEQFF | TGTGCCAGCAGCTCAGGGGGACTAGCAGACAATGAGCAGTTCTTC
21 | TRBJ2-2 | few | TRBD2 | TRBV12-3/TRBV12-4 | CASSLKIRLAGGPVFSGELFF | TGTGCCAGCAGTTTAAAAATCCGACTAGCGGGAGGGCCAGTCTTTTCCGGGGAGCTGTTTTTT
11 | TRBJ2-3 | few | - | TRBV6-2/TRBV6-3 | CASSDGYAQYF | TGTGCCAGCAGTGATGGGTATGCGCAGTATTTT
15 | TRBJ2-7 | - | - | TRBV6-5 | CASSYAGGATYEQYF | TGTGCCAGCAGTTACGCAGGCGGGGCTACCTACGAGCAGTACTTC
17 | TRBJ2-6 | few | TRBD1 | TRBV5-1 | CASSRWTGRSGANVLTF | TGCGCCAGCAGCCGTTGGACAGGTCGCTCTGGGGCCAACGTCCTGACTTTC
14 | TRBJ2-5 | - | - | TRBV28 | CASIGQGLVETQYF | TGTGCCAGCATCGGGCAGGGGTTGGTAGAGACCCAGTACTTC
17 | TRBJ2-7 | - | TRBD2 | TRBV12-3/TRBV12-4 | CASSLGLAGGSSYEQYF | TGTGCCAGCAGTTTAGGCCTAGCGGGAGGGTCGAGCTACGAGCAGTACTTC
13 | TRBJ2-3 | - | - | TRBV7-6 | CASSLERGRTQYF | TGTGCCAGCAGCTTAGAACGAGGACGGACGCAGTATTTT
18 | TRBJ1-2 | many | TRBD1 | TRBV5-5 | CASSSNPGQEIFRYGYTF | TGTGCCAGCAGCTCCAACCCGGGACAGGAGATATTCCGCTATGGCTACACCTTC
14 | TRBJ2-6 | - | - | TRBV12-3/TRBV12-4 | CASSRDGRANVLTF | TGTGCCAGCAGCCGGGACGGACGGGCCAACGTCCTGACTTTC
14 | TRBJ1-5 | few | TRBD1 | TRBV6-1 | CASSMGQGGQPQHF | TGTGCCAGCAGTATGGGACAGGGGGGTCAGCCCCAGCATTTT
15 | TRBJ1-1 | few | TRBD1 | TRBV10-3 | CAISRGRGSGTEAFF | TGTGCCATCAGCAGGGGGCGCGGTAGCGGCACTGAAGCTTTCTTT
13 | TRBJ2-5 | few | - | TRBV24-1 | CATSDSPDGTQYF | TGTGCCACCTCGGACAGCCCGGACGGGACCCAGTACTTC
15 | TRBJ2-5 | - | TRBD1 | TRBV20-1 | CSAITGQGIRETQYF | TGCAGTGCAATAACGGGACAGGGGATTCGAGAGACCCAGTACTTC
13 | TRBJ2-1 | - | - | TRBV5-1 | CASSLRLANTWVF | TGCGCCAGCAGCTTGCGCCTAGCGAACACTTGGGTCTTC
12 | TRBJ2-2 | - | - | TRBV30 | CAWSWNTGELFF | TGTGCCTGGAGCTGGAACACCGGGGAGCTGTTTTTT
13 | TRBJ1-2 | - | - | TRBV10-3 | CAISPRDGYGYTF | TGTGCCATCTCCCCGCGGGATGGCTATGGCTACACCTTC
12 | TRBJ1-2 | - | - | TRBV20-1 | CSARSTEGGYTF | TGCAGTGCTAGGAGCACGGAGGGGGGCTACACCTTC
15 | TRBJ2-7 | - | TRBD1 | TRBV10-3 | CAIKSTGTGDNEQYF | TGTGCCATCAAGTCTACCGGGACAGGGGATAACGAGCAGTACTTC